This section outlines one T cell receptor beta chain sequence together with its context. This entry belongs to a study of CD8+ T cells in alopecia areata. Researchers sorted CD4+ cells into CD25+CD127- cells for several patients. Cell sorting was applied to PBMCs, and CD4+ and CD8+ T cells were collected. The CDR3 sequence is 16 residues long. Trimming shortened V by 4 bases and J by 0 bases, and 10 bases separated the two germline ends. Per the germline V gene, CDR1 is MGHDK and CDR2 is SYGVNS. cDNA prepared by RNA extraction and subsequent reverse transcription served as the template for sequencing. Data came from immunoSEQ multiplex PCR; TCRdb stores just in-frame clones and leaves some out. Of 37,000 or so clones listed, around half are singletons.

This rearrangement joins TRBV25-1 to TRBJ2-6; D possibly corresponds to TRBD1 (6 bases). The source material was CD4+ Tregs sorted from blood. The clonotype was recovered from a human donor with alopecia areata. CDR3 nucleotides: TGTGCCAGCAGTGGGACAGTTACCTCTGGGGCCAACGTCCTGACTTTC. Translation: CASSGTVTSGANVLTF.